Listed below are T cell receptor beta chains from one sample, sequenced in a study of cytomegalovirus exposure and HLA in healthy donors. Profiling relied on immunoSEQ multiplex PCR, and the TCRdb table lists in-frame clones only, not all of them. In the table there are under 150,000 clones, approximately 72% of which are singletons. Input material: PBMCs. These receptors were obtained from a human donor in good health. Both conserved end residues are part of each CDR3. A D gene is named only where the DNA matches it firmly. A clone size is listed for some rows: how often the clone was seen (once, few, many), or a class if it is expanded.

d_call | j_call | clone_size | v_call | cdr3_nt | cdr3_aa
TRBD1 | TRBJ1-5 | NA | TRBV29-1 | TGCAGCGTTGAAACCACAGGGGGCCAGAATCAGCCCCAGCATTTT | CSVETTGGQNQPQHF
NA | TRBJ1-1 | NA | TRBV14 | TGTGCCAGCAGCCGATTTTCCGGCGGGGGCGACACTGAAGCTTTCTTT | CASSRFSGGGDTEAFF
TRBD1 | TRBJ2-3 | NA | TRBV10-3 | TGTGCCATCAGTGAGTCAACGACAGGGGGACGCACAGATACGCAGTATTTT | CAISESTTGGRTDTQYF
NA | TRBJ2-7 | NA | TRBV18 | TGTGCCAGCTCACAGGACAGAACCGGCGAGCAGTACTTC | CASSQDRTGEQYF
NA | TRBJ2-2 | NA | TRBV6-1 | TGTGCCAGCAGTGAAGTTCGGAACACCGGGGAGCTGTTTTTT | CASSEVRNTGELFF
TRBD1 | TRBJ2-5 | NA | TRBV11-3 | TGTGCCAGCAGCTTGGGACAGGGCCAAGAGACCCAGTACTTC | CASSLGQGQETQYF
NA | TRBJ2-1 | once | TRBV28 | TGTGCCAGCAGTTGGGCAGGGGAGATAAATGAGCAGTTCTTC | CASSWAGEINEQFF
TRBD1 | TRBJ1-6 | NA | TRBV7-9 | TGTTCCAGCAGCCTGCCGGACAGGCCTAATTCACCCCTCCACTTT | CSSSLPDRPNSPLHF
NA | TRBJ1-1 | NA | TRBV5-3 | TGTGCCAGAAGAGGCCCCCGAGGGAAAGCTTTCTTT | CARRGPRGKAFF
NA | TRBJ2-7 | NA | TRBV19 | TGTGCCAGTAGTATAGACGGAAGACTTTCCTACGAGCAGTACTTC | CASSIDGRLSYEQYF
TRBD1 | TRBJ2-1 | NA | TRBV2 | TGTGCCAGCAGTGAACAATCTGTCGGGACAGCCCTACGGCTCTTC | CASSEQSVGTALRLF
NA | TRBJ1-1 | NA | TRBV19 | TGTGCCAGTAGTTTCCCGGGGATGAACACTGAAGCTTTCTTT | CASSFPGMNTEAFF
NA | TRBJ1-5 | NA | TRBV18 | TGCGCCAGCTCACCAAGAGGGGGGGGCAATCAGCCCCAGCATTTT | CASSPRGGGNQPQHF
NA | TRBJ1-5 | NA | TRBV6-5 | TGTGCCAGCAGACCAGGGGCACCCCGCAATCAGCCCCAGCATTTT | CASRPGAPRNQPQHF
TRBD1 | TRBJ2-7 | NA | TRBV27 | TGTGCCAGCAGTTTATCGGACAGGGTCTACGAGCAGTACTTC | CASSLSDRVYEQYF
NA | TRBJ1-2 | NA | TRBV20-1 | TGCAGTGCTAGATTGACGGGGGGCTACACCTTC | CSARLTGGYTF
NA | TRBJ2-1 | few | TRBV27 | TGTGCCAGCACCCGGCAGGCAAAATCTACTGAGCAGTTCTTC | CASTRQAKSTEQFF
TRBD1 | TRBJ2-3 | few | TRBV30 | TGTGCCTGGAAATCGCGCACAGGGGGTACGCAGTATTTT | CAWKSRTGGTQYF
TRBD1 | TRBJ1-5 | NA | TRBV19 | TGTGCCAGTAGTCGACAGGGCCTTAGCAATCAGCCCCAGCATTTT | CASSRQGLSNQPQHF
TRBD1 | TRBJ2-7 | NA | TRBV29-1 | TGCAGCGTTCGGGACAGTGAATACGAGCAGTACTTC | CSVRDSEYEQYF
TRBD2 | TRBJ2-7 | NA | TRBV6-1 | TGTGCCAGCAGTGAAGTTACTAGCGGGAAATCCTACGAGCAGTACTTC | CASSEVTSGKSYEQYF
NA | TRBJ2-3 | NA | TRBV7-9 | TGTGCCAGCAGCTTTTTATCAGATACGCAGTATTTT | CASSFLSDTQYF